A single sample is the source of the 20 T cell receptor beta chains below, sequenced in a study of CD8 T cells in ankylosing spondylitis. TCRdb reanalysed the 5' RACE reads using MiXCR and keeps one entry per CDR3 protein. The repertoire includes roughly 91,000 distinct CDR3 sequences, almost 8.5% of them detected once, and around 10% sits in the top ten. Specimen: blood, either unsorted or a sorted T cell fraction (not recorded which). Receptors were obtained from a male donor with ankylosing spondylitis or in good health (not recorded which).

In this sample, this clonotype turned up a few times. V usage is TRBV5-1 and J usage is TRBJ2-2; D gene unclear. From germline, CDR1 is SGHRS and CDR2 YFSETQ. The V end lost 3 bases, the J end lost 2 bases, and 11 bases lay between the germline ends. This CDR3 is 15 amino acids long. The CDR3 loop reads CASSYRRDNTGELFF. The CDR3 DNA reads TGCGCCAGCAGCTACCGGAGAGACAACACCGGGGAGCTGTTTTTT.

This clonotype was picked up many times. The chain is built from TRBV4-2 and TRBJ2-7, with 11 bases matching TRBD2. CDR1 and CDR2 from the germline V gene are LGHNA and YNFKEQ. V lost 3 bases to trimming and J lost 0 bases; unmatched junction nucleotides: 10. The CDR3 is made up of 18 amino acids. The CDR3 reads CASSQTGTSGSASYEQYF. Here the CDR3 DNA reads TGTGCCAGCAGCCAGACCGGGACTAGCGGAAGTGCCTCCTACGAGCAGTACTTC.

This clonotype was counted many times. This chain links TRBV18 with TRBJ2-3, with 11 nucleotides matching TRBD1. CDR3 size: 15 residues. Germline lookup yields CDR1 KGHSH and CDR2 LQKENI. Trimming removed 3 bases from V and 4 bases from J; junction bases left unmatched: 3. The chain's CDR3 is CASSPGQGAPDTQYF. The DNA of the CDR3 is TGTGCCAGCTCACCCGGACAGGGGGCCCCAGATACGCAGTATTTT.

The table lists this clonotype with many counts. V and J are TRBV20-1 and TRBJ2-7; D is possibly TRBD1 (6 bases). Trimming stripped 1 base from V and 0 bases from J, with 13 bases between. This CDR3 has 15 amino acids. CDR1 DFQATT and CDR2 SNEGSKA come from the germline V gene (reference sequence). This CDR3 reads CSARAGGYTSYEQYF. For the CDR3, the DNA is TGCAGTGCTAGAGCTGGGGGCTATACCTCCTACGAGCAGTACTTC.

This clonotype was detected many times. The CDR3 spells CASSHPRHRAFYEQYF. The CDR3 DNA sequence: TGTGCCAGCAGCCACCCCAGGCACAGGGCCTTCTACGAGCAGTACTTC. The rearrangement links TRBV7-8 to TRBJ2-7, with D perhaps TRBD1 (6 bases). Germline lookup yields CDR1 SGHVS and CDR2 FQNEAQ. The CDR3 contains 16 residues. Trimming took off 5 bases at V and 3 bases at J, with 20 bases between the two ends.

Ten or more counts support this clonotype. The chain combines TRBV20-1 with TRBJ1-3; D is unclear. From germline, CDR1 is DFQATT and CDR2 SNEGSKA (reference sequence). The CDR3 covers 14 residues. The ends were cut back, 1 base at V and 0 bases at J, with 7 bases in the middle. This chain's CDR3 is CSARAPASGNTIYF. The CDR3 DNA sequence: TGCAGTGCTAGAGCCCCGGCCTCTGGAAACACCATATATTTT.

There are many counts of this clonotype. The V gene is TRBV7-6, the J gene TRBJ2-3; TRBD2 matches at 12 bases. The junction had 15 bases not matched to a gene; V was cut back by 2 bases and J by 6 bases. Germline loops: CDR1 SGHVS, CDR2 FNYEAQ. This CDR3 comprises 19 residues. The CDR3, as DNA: TGTGCCAGCAGCTTACCAACCGGGACTAGCGGGCCACCGGGGGATACGCAGTATTTT. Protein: CASSLPTGTSGPPGDTQYF.

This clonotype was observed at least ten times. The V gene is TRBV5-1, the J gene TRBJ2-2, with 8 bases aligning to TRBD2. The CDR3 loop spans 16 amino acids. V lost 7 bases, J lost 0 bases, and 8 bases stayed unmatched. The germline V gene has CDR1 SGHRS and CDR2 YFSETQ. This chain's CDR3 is CASQLGAGANTGELFF. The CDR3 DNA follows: TGCGCCAGCCAGCTGGGAGCGGGAGCGAACACCGGGGAGCTGTTTTTT.

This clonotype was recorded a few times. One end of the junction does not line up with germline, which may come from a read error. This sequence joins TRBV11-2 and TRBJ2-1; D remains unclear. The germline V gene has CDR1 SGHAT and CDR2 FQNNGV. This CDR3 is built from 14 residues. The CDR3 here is CASSHSFLAPEPFF. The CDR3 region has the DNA TGTGCCAGCAGCCACTCTTTTTTAGCTCCGGAGCCGTTCTTC.

CDR3 bases: TGTGCCAGTAGTATCGAGCGGGAGCTTTACAATGAGCAGTTCTTC. Residues: CASSIERELYNEQFF. The chain has TRBV19 and TRBJ2-1; 8 nucleotides line up with TRBD2. The CDR3 runs to 15 residues. Trimming removed 3 bases from V and 4 bases from J; junction bases left unmatched: 5. CDR1 is LNHDA and CDR2 is SQIVND in the germline V gene (reference sequence).

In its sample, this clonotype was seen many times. The DNA of the CDR3 is TGCGCCAGCAGCTTGGGTTCCAGGGGTACCGTGGAGCAGTTCTTC. Encoded protein: CASSLGSRGTVEQFF. The chain combines TRBV5-1 with TRBJ2-1; a weak D match, TRBD1 (6 bases). V lost 0 bases and J lost 10, with 17 bases in between. Germline V gives CDR1 SGHRS, CDR2 YFSETQ. The CDR3 is 15 residues long.

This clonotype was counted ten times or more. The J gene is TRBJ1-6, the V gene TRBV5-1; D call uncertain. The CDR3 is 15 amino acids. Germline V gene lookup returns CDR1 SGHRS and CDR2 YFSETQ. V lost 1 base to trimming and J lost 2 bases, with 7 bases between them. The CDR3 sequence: CASSLREPYNSPLHF. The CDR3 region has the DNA TGCGCCAGCAGCTTGAGGGAACCCTATAATTCACCCCTCCACTTT.

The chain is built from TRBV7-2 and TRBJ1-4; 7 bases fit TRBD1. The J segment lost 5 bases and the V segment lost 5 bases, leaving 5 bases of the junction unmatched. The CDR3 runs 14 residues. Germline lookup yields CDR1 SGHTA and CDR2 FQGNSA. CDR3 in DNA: TGTGCCAGCAGCCTACAGGGGAAAAATGAAAAACTGTTTTTT. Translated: CASSLQGKNEKLFF.

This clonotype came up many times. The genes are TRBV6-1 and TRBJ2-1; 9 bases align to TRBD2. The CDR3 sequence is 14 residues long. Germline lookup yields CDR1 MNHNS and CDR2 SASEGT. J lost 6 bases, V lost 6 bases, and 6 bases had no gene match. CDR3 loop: CASSRAGGGNEQFF. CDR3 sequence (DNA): TGTGCCAGCAGCCGGGCGGGAGGGGGCAATGAGCAGTTCTTC.

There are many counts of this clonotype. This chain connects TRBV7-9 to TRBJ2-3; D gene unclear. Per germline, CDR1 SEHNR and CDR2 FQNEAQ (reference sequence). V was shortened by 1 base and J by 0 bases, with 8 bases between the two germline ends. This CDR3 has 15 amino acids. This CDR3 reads CASSLDGPSTDTQYF. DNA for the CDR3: TGTGCCAGCAGCTTAGACGGGCCGAGCACAGATACGCAGTATTTT. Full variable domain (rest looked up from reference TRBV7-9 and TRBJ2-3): DTGVSQNPRHKITKRGQNVTFRCDPISEHNRLYWYRQTLGQGPEFLTYFQNEAQLEKSRLLSDRFSAERPKGSFSTLEIQRTEQGDSAMYLCASSLDGPSTDTQYFGPGTRLTVL.

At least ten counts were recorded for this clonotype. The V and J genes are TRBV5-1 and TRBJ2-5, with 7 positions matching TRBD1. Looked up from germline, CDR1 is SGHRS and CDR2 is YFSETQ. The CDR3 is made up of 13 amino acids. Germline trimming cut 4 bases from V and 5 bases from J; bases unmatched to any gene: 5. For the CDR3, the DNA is TGCGCCAGCAGCGTCGACAGGGTCGAGACCCAGTACTTC. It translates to CASSVDRVETQYF.

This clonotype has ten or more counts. The CDR3 protein is CASSLSLAGALKGKYEQFF. In nucleotides, the CDR3 is TGTGCCAGCAGCTTGAGTCTAGCGGGAGCGTTAAAGGGAAAGTATGAGCAGTTCTTC. The chain couples TRBV5-6 to TRBJ2-1; 10 bases are a match to TRBD2. CDR1 is SGHDT, CDR2 YYEEEE, per germline. After removal of 1 base from V and 8 bases from J, the junction contained 18 bases not matched to a gene. There are 19 residues in the CDR3.

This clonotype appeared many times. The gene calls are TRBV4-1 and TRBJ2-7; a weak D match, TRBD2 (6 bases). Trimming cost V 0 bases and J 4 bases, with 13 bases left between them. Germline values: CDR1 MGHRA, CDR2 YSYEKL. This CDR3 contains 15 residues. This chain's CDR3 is CASSQEGGESYEQYF. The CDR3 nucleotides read TGCGCCAGCAGCCAAGAGGGGGGAGAGTCATACGAGCAGTACTTC.

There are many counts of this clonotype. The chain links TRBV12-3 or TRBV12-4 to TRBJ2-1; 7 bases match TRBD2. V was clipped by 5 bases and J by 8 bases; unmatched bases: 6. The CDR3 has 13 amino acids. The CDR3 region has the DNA TGTGCCAGCAGTCCGGGGGGATGGCATGAGCAGTTCTTC. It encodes CASSPGGWHEQFF.

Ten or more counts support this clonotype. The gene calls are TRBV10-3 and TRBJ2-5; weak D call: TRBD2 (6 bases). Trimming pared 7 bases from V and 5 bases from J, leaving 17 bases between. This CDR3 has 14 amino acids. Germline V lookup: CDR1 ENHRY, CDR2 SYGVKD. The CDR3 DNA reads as TGTGCCATCACCATGGATGGAGGGCGGGAGACCCAGTACTTC. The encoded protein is CAITMDGGRETQYF.